A selection of T cell receptor beta chains follows, all from one sample in a study of blood T cell repertoires in COVID-19. Some clones are missing from TCRdb's copy, which holds only in-frame ones; the method was immunoSEQ multiplex PCR. The sample includes 250,000 to 350,000 clones, 86% of them seen just once. Sequenced input: peripheral blood. The receptor set was obtained from a woman aged 25-40 years who had recovered from COVID-19. The CDR3 runs from the conserved cysteine through the conserved F or W. A D gene is named only where the DNA matches it firmly. The size of a clone is reported for some rows only, either as once, few or many, or as a class for expanded clones.

V gene: TRBV6-5
J gene: TRBJ2-1
D gene: NA
clone size: NA
CDR3 DNA: TGTGCCAGTGGGGACTCGTTCAATGAGCAGTTCTTC
CDR3 protein: CASGDSFNEQFF

V gene: TRBV7-2
J gene: TRBJ1-2
D gene: NA
clone size: once
CDR3 DNA: TGTGCCAGCAGAGGATGGGAGTCGAGCTATGGCTACACCTTC
CDR3 protein: CASRGWESSYGYTF

V gene: TRBV5-4
J gene: TRBJ2-7
D gene: NA
clone size: NA
CDR3 DNA: TGTGCCAGCAGCCCGGCGGGGGGACAGGGCCACGAGCAGTACTTC
CDR3 protein: CASSPAGGQGHEQYF

V gene: TRBV7-2
J gene: TRBJ2-5
D gene: NA
clone size: NA
CDR3 DNA: TGTGCCAGCAGCTTGCGGAGGCCACAAGAGACCCAGTACTTC
CDR3 protein: CASSLRRPQETQYF

V gene: TRBV19
J gene: TRBJ2-1
D gene: TRBD2
clone size: NA
CDR3 DNA: TGTGCCAGTAGTACAAGAATCGCCATAGCGGGAGGCCCCAATGAGCAGTTCTTC
CDR3 protein: CASSTRIAIAGGPNEQFF

V gene: TRBV5-8
J gene: TRBJ2-1
D gene: NA
clone size: NA
CDR3 DNA: TGTGCCAGCAGCTTGGCAGTCCAGCGGGTCTACAATGAGCAGTTCTTC
CDR3 protein: CASSLAVQRVYNEQFF

V gene: TRBV5-1
J gene: TRBJ2-5
D gene: TRBD2
clone size: NA
CDR3 DNA: TGCGCCAGCAGCCAGGGACTAGCGGAAGAGACCCAGTACTTC
CDR3 protein: CASSQGLAEETQYF

V gene: TRBV7-2
J gene: TRBJ1-5
D gene: NA
clone size: NA
CDR3 DNA: TGTGCCAGCAGCTTAGCCGGGGGGCGGGAACAGCCCCAGCATTTT
CDR3 protein: CASSLAGGREQPQHF

V gene: TRBV4-1
J gene: TRBJ2-2
D gene: TRBD1
clone size: once
CDR3 DNA: TGCGCCAGCAGCCAGAAGACGACAGGGGACGATTGGTACACCGGGGAGCTGTTTTTT
CDR3 protein: CASSQKTTGDDWYTGELFF

V gene: TRBV4-2
J gene: TRBJ2-4
D gene: TRBD2
clone size: NA
CDR3 DNA: TGTGCCAGCAGCCAAGATGAGATAGCGGGGGGCCCGGGCGACATTCAGTACTTC
CDR3 protein: CASSQDEIAGGPGDIQYF

V gene: TRBV11-2
J gene: TRBJ2-5
D gene: NA
clone size: once
CDR3 DNA: TGTGCCAGCAGCTTAGATGGGGGGGCCCAGGAGACCCAGTACTTC
CDR3 protein: CASSLDGGAQETQYF

V gene: TRBV6-2/TRBV6-3
J gene: TRBJ2-7
D gene: TRBD1
clone size: few
CDR3 DNA: TGTGCCAGCAGTTATGTGGGACAGGGTGACGAGCAGTACTTC
CDR3 protein: CASSYVGQGDEQYF

V gene: TRBV5-1
J gene: TRBJ1-3
D gene: TRBD1
clone size: NA
CDR3 DNA: TGCGCCAGCAGCCCGGGACAGTCTGGAAACACCATATATTTT
CDR3 protein: CASSPGQSGNTIYF

V gene: TRBV11-2
J gene: TRBJ1-1
D gene: NA
clone size: NA
CDR3 DNA: TGTGCCAGCAGTGCAGGGCTGATCAACACTGAAGCTTTCTTT
CDR3 protein: CASSAGLINTEAFF

V gene: TRBV27
J gene: TRBJ2-6
D gene: TRBD1
clone size: NA
CDR3 DNA: TGTGCCAGCGGGGCGACAGGGGGCTCTAGTGGGGCCAACGTCCTGACTTTC
CDR3 protein: CASGATGGSSGANVLTF

V gene: TRBV11-2
J gene: TRBJ2-3
D gene: TRBD2
clone size: NA
CDR3 DNA: TGTGCCAGCAGCTCCCTAGCGGGAGGCCCCAACACAGATACGCAGTATTTT
CDR3 protein: CASSSLAGGPNTDTQYF

V gene: TRBV2
J gene: TRBJ2-7
D gene: TRBD1
clone size: NA
CDR3 DNA: TGTGCCAGCAGTGAGGGACGAAGTTATACAGGGGGCGACTACGAGCAGTACTTC
CDR3 protein: CASSEGRSYTGGDYEQYF

V gene: TRBV5-1
J gene: TRBJ2-5
D gene: TRBD1
clone size: NA
CDR3 DNA: TGCGCCAGCAGGGAGGACAGGAGACCCGGATCGGAGACCCAGTACTTC
CDR3 protein: CASREDRRPGSETQYF

V gene: TRBV18
J gene: TRBJ1-3
D gene: TRBD1
clone size: NA
CDR3 DNA: TGTGCCAGCTCACCGCAGGGGGCCATTGGAAACACCATATATTTT
CDR3 protein: CASSPQGAIGNTIYF

V gene: TRBV10-3
J gene: TRBJ1-6
D gene: NA
clone size: NA
CDR3 DNA: TGTGCCATCAGTGAGTCGACAGGAGGAAATAATTCACCCCTCCACTTT
CDR3 protein: CAISESTGGNNSPLHF

V gene: TRBV19
J gene: TRBJ1-5
D gene: NA
clone size: NA
CDR3 DNA: TGTGCCAGTAATCCCCCGCAGGGAAACGGCAATCAGCCCCAGCATTTT
CDR3 protein: CASNPPQGNGNQPQHF

V gene: TRBV4-1
J gene: TRBJ2-1
D gene: NA
clone size: NA
CDR3 DNA: TGCGCCAGCAGCCAAGATCTGATACAGGGAAGGGGTGAGCAGTTCTTC
CDR3 protein: CASSQDLIQGRGEQFF

V gene: TRBV19
J gene: TRBJ1-5
D gene: TRBD1
clone size: NA
CDR3 DNA: TGTGCCAGTAGTATAGACAAACCCGGGACAGGCCCCTCCAATCAGCCCCAGCATTTT
CDR3 protein: CASSIDKPGTGPSNQPQHF

V gene: TRBV2
J gene: TRBJ2-7
D gene: TRBD1
clone size: NA
CDR3 DNA: TGTGCCAGCAGATACCCGGGACAGTTACTATCCTACGAGCAGTACTTC
CDR3 protein: CASRYPGQLLSYEQYF

V gene: TRBV29-1
J gene: TRBJ2-7
D gene: TRBD1
clone size: NA
CDR3 DNA: TGCAGCGTGGCTAGACCGGGACAGGTTTCCTACGAGCAGTACTTC
CDR3 protein: CSVARPGQVSYEQYF